Listed below are T cell receptor beta chains from one sample, sequenced in a study of response to subunit inactivated influenza vaccine. Via MiXCR, TCRdb re-called the RT-PCR reads, giving one row per CDR3 protein. The table shows roughly 540,000 distinct CDR3 sequences, with approximately 22% occurring only once. The same data also went into a second study, on T cells expressing NK-cell markers.

The material was CD4+ T cells sorted from PBMCs, obtained about 12 days after vaccination. The source of these receptors is a man aged 50 to 60 who received an inactivated influenza vaccine. Each CDR3 is given with its conserved first and last residue. A D gene is named only where the DNA matches it firmly. Expanded clones get a size class; other rows say once, few or many, or leave the size out.

>TRBJ2-3|.|TRBD2|TRBV6-1
CASSPLAEPTDTQYF
TGTGCCAGCAGCCCTCTAGCGGAACCCACAGATACGCAGTATTTT
>TRBJ2-3|.|.|TRBV2
CASSAGAAGSDTQYF
TGTGCCAGCAGTGCGGGAGCAGCAGGGAGCGATACGCAGTATTTT
>TRBJ1-4|few|.|TRBV4-3
CASSQDLGATNEKLFF
TGCGCCAGCAGCCAAGATCTCGGGGCGACTAATGAAAAACTGTTTTTT
>TRBJ2-5|few|TRBD2|TRBV2
CASSEVGGQETQYF
TGTGCCAGCAGTGAAGTGGGAGGGCAAGAGACCCAGTACTTC
>TRBJ2-5|.|TRBD2|TRBV7-9
CASSTSSGVQETQYF
TGTGCCAGCAGCACCAGTAGCGGGGTACAAGAGACCCAGTACTTC
>TRBJ2-2|few|.|TRBV12-3/TRBV12-4
CASRLDPGSGELFF
TGTGCCAGCAGGCTCGACCCCGGCAGCGGGGAGCTGTTTTTT
>TRBJ1-1|few|.|TRBV9
CASSVEVGGEAFF
TGTGCCAGCAGCGTAGAGGTGGGGGGAGAAGCTTTCTTT
>TRBJ2-2|.|.|TRBV5-5
CASSLGQAPSTGELFF
TGTGCCAGCAGCTTGGGACAGGCCCCGAGTACCGGGGAGCTGTTTTTT
>TRBJ2-5|few|TRBD1|TRBV7-8
CASSLVGTGVETQYF
TGTGCCAGCAGCTTAGTCGGGACAGGGGTGGAGACCCAGTACTTC
>TRBJ2-5|.|TRBD2|TRBV2
CASSEGLIAGGFETQYF
TGTGCCAGCAGTGAAGGCCTGATAGCGGGAGGCTTCGAGACCCAGTACTTC
>TRBJ2-4|.|TRBD2|TRBV20-1
CSARDPRLAGSRNIQYF
TGCAGTGCTAGAGATCCGCGACTAGCGGGATCGAGGAACATTCAGTACTTC
>TRBJ2-3|.|.|TRBV29-1
CSGAATGSTDTQYF
TGCAGCGGGGCAGCTACCGGTAGCACAGATACGCAGTATTTT
>TRBJ2-3|few|TRBD1|TRBV29-1
CSVEPGTGGPDTQYF
TGCAGCGTTGAACCCGGGACAGGGGGCCCAGATACGCAGTATTTT
>TRBJ2-7|few|.|TRBV7-9
CASSLDRSLSYEQYF
TGTGCCAGCAGCTTAGACCGTAGCCTGAGCTACGAGCAGTACTTC
>TRBJ2-3|few|TRBD2|TRBV14
CAISGAGGDTQYF
TGTGCCATCTCTGGAGCGGGGGGAGATACGCAGTATTTT
>TRBJ2-3|.|TRBD1|TRBV10-3
CAIGRAGTGTDTQYF
TGTGCCATCGGAAGGGCCGGGACAGGCACAGATACGCAGTATTTT
>TRBJ2-7|many|TRBD1|TRBV10-1
CASSDGDRSYEQYF
TGCGCCAGCAGCGATGGGGACAGATCCTACGAGCAGTACTTC